This note documents a single T cell receptor beta chain sequence. Germline V lookup: CDR1 MGHRA, CDR2 YSYEKL. Trimming cost V 1 base and J 0 bases, with 7 bases left between them. CDR3 length: 14 amino acids. TCRdb recomputed calls from the 5' RACE reads with MiXCR, one row per CDR3 protein. The sample contains 300,000 to 350,000 distinct CDR3 sequences, roughly an eighth of which appear only once. The data derive from a study of T-cell memory formation after mild COVID-19. As for the study in general: Clusters of TCRs were largely donor specific.

Material: PBMCs or a T cell subset sorted from them (not recorded which). This sequence originates from a man between 18 and 29 years old who had mild COVID-19 (a few samples of this study predate the infection). Cell type and time point are not known. The chain is built from TRBV4-1 and TRBJ2-7; no clear D gene. The CDR3 DNA is TGCGCCAGCAGCCAAGGTCCTAGCTCCTACGAGCAGTACTTC. This gives the protein CASSQGPSSYEQYF.